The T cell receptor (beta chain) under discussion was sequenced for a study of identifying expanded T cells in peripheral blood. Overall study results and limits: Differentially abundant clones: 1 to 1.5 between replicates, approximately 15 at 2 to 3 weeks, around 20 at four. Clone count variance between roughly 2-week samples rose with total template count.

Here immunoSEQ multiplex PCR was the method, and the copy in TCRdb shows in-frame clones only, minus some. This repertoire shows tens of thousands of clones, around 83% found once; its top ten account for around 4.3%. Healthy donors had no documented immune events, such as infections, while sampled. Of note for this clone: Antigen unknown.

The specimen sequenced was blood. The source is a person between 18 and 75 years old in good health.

Here the CDR3 DNA reads TGTGCCAGCAGCTTGGATCCCGGGGACAGAAAGCAGCCCCAGCATTTT. Its translation: CASSLDPGDRKQPQHF. The chain is built from TRBV11-2 and TRBJ1-5; 7 bases fit TRBD1. Germline loops: CDR1 SGHAT, CDR2 FQNNGV. The trim removed 3 bases at V and 7 bases at J, leaving 12 bases unmatched. This CDR3 spans 16 amino acids.